The clone carrying this TCR beta chain was seen more than once but under ten times. Since a much larger clone is just one base distant, this may be a read error. Documented time point: before trial treatment. The data are from a study of low-dose radiotherapy and immunotherapy resistance in tumors. Covering alpha and beta chains, TRAV- and TRBV-specific primers were used for the first-strand cDNA. A roughly 19-cycle PCR with a constant-region primer and V-primer adapter amplified TCRs. TCRdb processed the reads anew with MiXCR; each CDR3 protein has one entry. Of tens of thousands of distinct CDR3 sequences in the sample, less than 40% are singletons; the top ten hold about 3.7%. Specimen: PBMCs, collected before treatment. The origin of this receptor is a male donor with gallbladder cancer.

The DNA for the CDR3 is TGTGCCAGCAGCTTGGGACAGAACACCGGGGAGCTGTTTTTT. Translation gives CASSLGQNTGELFF. This chain uses TRBV5-3 with TRBJ2-2; tentative D call: TRBD1 (6 bases). TRBV5-3 belongs to the ORF category, with a function that is uncertain. The CDR3 contains 14 residues.